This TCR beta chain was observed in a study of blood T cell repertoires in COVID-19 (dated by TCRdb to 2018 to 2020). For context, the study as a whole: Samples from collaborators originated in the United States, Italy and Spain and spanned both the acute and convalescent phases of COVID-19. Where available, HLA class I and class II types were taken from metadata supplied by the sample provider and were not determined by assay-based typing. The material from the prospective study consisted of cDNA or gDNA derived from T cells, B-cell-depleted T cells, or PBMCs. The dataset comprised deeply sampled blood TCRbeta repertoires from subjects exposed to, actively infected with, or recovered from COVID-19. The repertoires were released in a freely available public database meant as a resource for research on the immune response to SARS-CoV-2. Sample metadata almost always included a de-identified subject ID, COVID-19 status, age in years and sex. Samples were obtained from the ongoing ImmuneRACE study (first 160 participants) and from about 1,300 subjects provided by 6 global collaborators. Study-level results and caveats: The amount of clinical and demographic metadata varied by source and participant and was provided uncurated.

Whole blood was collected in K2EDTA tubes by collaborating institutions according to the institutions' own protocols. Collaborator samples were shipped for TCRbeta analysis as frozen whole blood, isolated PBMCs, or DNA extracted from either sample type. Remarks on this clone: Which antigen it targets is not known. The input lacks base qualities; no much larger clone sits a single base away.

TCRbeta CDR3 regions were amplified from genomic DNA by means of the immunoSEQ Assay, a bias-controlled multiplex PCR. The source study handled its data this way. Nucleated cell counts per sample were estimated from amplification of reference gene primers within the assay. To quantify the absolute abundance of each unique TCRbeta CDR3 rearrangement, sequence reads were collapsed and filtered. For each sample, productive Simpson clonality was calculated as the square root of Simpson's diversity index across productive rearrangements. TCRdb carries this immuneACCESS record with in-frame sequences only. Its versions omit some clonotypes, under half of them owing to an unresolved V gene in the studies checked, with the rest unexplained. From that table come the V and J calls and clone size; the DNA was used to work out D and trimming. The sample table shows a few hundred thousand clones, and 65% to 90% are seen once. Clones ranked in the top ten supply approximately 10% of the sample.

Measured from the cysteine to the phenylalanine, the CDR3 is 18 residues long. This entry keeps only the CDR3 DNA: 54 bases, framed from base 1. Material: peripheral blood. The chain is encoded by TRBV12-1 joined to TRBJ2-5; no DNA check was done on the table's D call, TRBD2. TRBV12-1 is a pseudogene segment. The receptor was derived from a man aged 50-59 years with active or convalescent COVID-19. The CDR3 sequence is CASSSGGLAGTRGETQYF. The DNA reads TGTGCCAGCAGCTCCGGCGGGCTAGCGGGAACTCGTGGGGAGACCCAGTACTTC.